The rows below give T cell receptor beta chains drawn from one sample of a study of blood T cell repertoires in COVID-19. Repertoires were generated with immunoSEQ multiplex PCR, while TCRdb's copy carries only in-frame clones and drops some. Of 300,000 to 350,000 clones in the sample, around 83% were seen once. The sample taken for sequencing was peripheral blood. These receptors all stem from a young man with active or convalescent COVID-19. Both conserved end residues are part of each CDR3. Fields, in order: clone size, J gene, CDR3 length, V gene, D gene, CDR3 protein, CDR3 DNA. The D gene is left open where the match is weak. Clone size appears in some rows only: once, few, many, or a class for an expanded clone.

size: few; J: TRBJ2-1; length: 15; V: TRBV7-9; D: TRBD2; CDR3: CASSSAGGFYNEQFF; DNA: TGTGCCAGCAGCTCCGCGGGGGGGTTTTACAATGAGCAGTTCTTC
size: few; J: TRBJ1-3; length: 13; V: TRBV7-2; D: NA; CDR3: CASSLVQGNTIYF; DNA: TGTGCCAGCAGCTTGGTACAGGGAAACACCATATATTTT
size: NA; J: TRBJ2-7; length: 16; V: TRBV10-1; D: TRBD2; CDR3: CASSERGTSDYYEQYF; DNA: TGCGCCAGCAGTGAGCGCGGGACTAGCGACTACTACGAGCAGTACTTC
size: NA; J: TRBJ2-1; length: 18; V: TRBV9; D: TRBD2; CDR3: CASSFSKDGTSGYNEQFF; DNA: TGTGCCAGCAGCTTCTCAAAGGACGGGACTAGCGGTTACAATGAGCAGTTCTTC
size: NA; J: TRBJ1-1; length: 15; V: TRBV5-1; D: TRBD1; CDR3: CASSLVQGANTEAFF; DNA: TGCGCCAGCAGCTTGGTTCAGGGGGCGAACACTGAAGCTTTCTTT
size: NA; J: TRBJ1-1; length: 14; V: TRBV15; D: NA; CDR3: CATSRQQLNTEAFF; DNA: TGTGCCACCAGCAGACAACAGCTGAACACTGAAGCTTTCTTT
size: NA; J: TRBJ2-5; length: 14; V: TRBV4-3; D: NA; CDR3: CASSQESGSRTQYF; DNA: TGCGCCAGCAGCCAAGAATCGGGGAGTCGGACCCAGTACTTC
size: few; J: TRBJ1-2; length: 14; V: TRBV19; D: TRBD1; CDR3: CASSPTGLGYGYTF; DNA: TGTGCCAGTAGCCCGACAGGGTTGGGCTATGGCTACACCTTC
size: NA; J: TRBJ2-5; length: 16; V: TRBV4-1; D: NA; CDR3: CASSPMRGSRGETQYF; DNA: TGCGCCAGCAGCCCTATGCGGGGCTCCCGCGGAGAGACCCAGTACTTC
size: NA; J: TRBJ2-1; length: 17; V: TRBV4-3; D: TRBD2; CDR3: CASSQGVSGPSYNEQFF; DNA: TGCGCCAGCAGCCAAGGAGTTAGCGGGCCCTCCTACAATGAGCAGTTCTTC
size: NA; J: TRBJ2-2; length: 15; V: TRBV7-3; D: TRBD2; CDR3: CASSLSGRETGELFF; DNA: TGTGCCAGCAGCCTTAGCGGGAGGGAGACCGGGGAGCTGTTTTTT
size: NA; J: TRBJ2-1; length: 16; V: TRBV10-3; D: NA; CDR3: CAISESGQGPYNEQFF; DNA: TGTGCCATCAGTGAGTCGGGGCAGGGGCCCTACAATGAGCAGTTCTTC
size: NA; J: TRBJ1-2; length: 16; V: TRBV28; D: TRBD1; CDR3: CASTVAGGWMGYGYTF; DNA: TGTGCCAGTACGGTGGCAGGGGGCTGGATGGGCTATGGCTACACCTTC
size: NA; J: TRBJ1-1; length: 16; V: TRBV7-2; D: TRBD1; CDR3: CASNYGGTARNTEAFF; DNA: TGTGCCAGCAACTATGGAGGGACAGCCAGGAACACTGAAGCTTTCTTT
size: NA; J: TRBJ1-1; length: 14; V: TRBV13; D: NA; CDR3: CASSLGQINTEAFF; DNA: TGTGCCAGCAGCTTAGGTCAGATAAACACTGAAGCTTTCTTT
size: NA; J: TRBJ1-1; length: 17; V: TRBV5-4; D: NA; CDR3: CASSFKGGTAMNTEAFF; DNA: TGTGCCAGCAGCTTTAAAGGGGGAACAGCGATGAACACTGAAGCTTTCTTT
size: NA; J: TRBJ1-1; length: 13; V: TRBV3-1/TRBV3-2; D: NA; CDR3: CASSRVPSGEAFF; DNA: TGTGCCAGCAGCCGGGTCCCGAGCGGCGAAGCTTTCTTT
size: NA; J: TRBJ1-1; length: 16; V: TRBV7-9; D: NA; CDR3: CASSFSPPGRDTEAFF; DNA: TGTGCCAGCAGCTTTAGTCCCCCTGGCCGGGACACTGAAGCTTTCTTT
size: NA; J: TRBJ1-1; length: 13; V: TRBV6-5; D: NA; CDR3: CASSYAGNTEAFF; DNA: TGTGCCAGCAGTTACGCAGGGAACACTGAAGCTTTCTTT
size: NA; J: TRBJ2-3; length: 13; V: TRBV28; D: TRBD1; CDR3: CASSTGDPDTQYF; DNA: TGTGCCAGCAGTACAGGGGACCCAGATACGCAGTATTTT
size: NA; J: TRBJ1-2; length: 15; V: TRBV7-3; D: TRBD1; CDR3: CASSPDRGTSRGYTF; DNA: TGTGCCAGCAGCCCCGACAGGGGGACAAGTCGTGGCTACACCTTC
size: once; J: TRBJ2-7; length: 14; V: TRBV7-9; D: TRBD1; CDR3: CASSGGQPSYEQYF; DNA: TGTGCCAGCAGCGGGGGACAGCCCTCCTACGAGCAGTACTTC
size: NA; J: TRBJ1-1; length: 12; V: TRBV28; D: NA; CDR3: CASSPENTEAFF; DNA: TGTGCCAGCTCTCCAGAGAACACTGAAGCTTTCTTT
size: NA; J: TRBJ1-1; length: 14; V: TRBV5-1; D: NA; CDR3: CASTPGALATEAFF; DNA: TGCGCCAGCACACCAGGGGCGTTGGCCACTGAAGCTTTCTTT
size: NA; J: TRBJ1-1; length: 12; V: TRBV27; D: TRBD1; CDR3: CASSLRQGPAFF; DNA: TGTGCCAGCAGTTTACGACAGGGACCAGCTTTCTTT
size: NA; J: TRBJ1-1; length: 18; V: TRBV4-1; D: NA; CDR3: CASSQFYPQGGMNTEAFF; DNA: TGCGCCAGCAGCCAATTCTACCCTCAGGGAGGTATGAACACTGAAGCTTTCTTT
size: NA; J: TRBJ2-5; length: 13; V: TRBV7-9; D: NA; CDR3: CASSLALQETQYF; DNA: TGTGCCAGCAGCTTAGCTCTCCAAGAGACCCAGTACTTC
size: NA; J: TRBJ2-3; length: 14; V: TRBV11-3; D: NA; CDR3: CASSSGTITDTQYF; DNA: TGTGCCAGCAGCTCGGGAACGATCACAGATACGCAGTATTTT
size: NA; J: TRBJ1-2; length: 15; V: TRBV6-5; D: NA; CDR3: CASSRRGAGDYGYTF; DNA: TGTGCCAGCAGCCGACGGGGAGCCGGGGACTATGGCTACACCTTC
size: few; J: TRBJ1-2; length: 14; V: TRBV2; D: NA; CDR3: CASSRDGSYYGYTF; DNA: TGTGCCAGCAGCCGCGACGGGAGTTACTATGGCTACACCTTC
size: NA; J: TRBJ1-1; length: 14; V: TRBV2; D: NA; CDR3: CASSTTGKNTEAFF; DNA: TGTGCCAGCAGCACGACAGGCAAGAACACTGAAGCTTTCTTT
size: NA; J: TRBJ1-2; length: 17; V: TRBV24-1; D: TRBD1; CDR3: CATSDPIGTGGNYGYTF; DNA: TGTGCCACCAGTGATCCGATTGGGACAGGGGGGAACTATGGCTACACCTTC
size: NA; J: TRBJ1-1; length: 11; V: TRBV24-1; D: NA; CDR3: CATSEEGKAFF; DNA: TGTGCCACCAGTGAGGAGGGGAAAGCTTTCTTT
size: NA; J: TRBJ1-2; length: 16; V: TRBV19; D: NA; CDR3: CASSIGGDLIPYGYTF; DNA: TGTGCCAGTAGTATAGGCGGAGACTTGATCCCCTATGGCTACACCTTC
size: NA; J: TRBJ1-3; length: 16; V: TRBV4-1; D: TRBD1; CDR3: CASSQGPGQERNTIYF; DNA: TGCGCCAGCAGCCAGGGCCCGGGACAGGAAAGAAACACCATATATTTT
size: NA; J: TRBJ1-4; length: 16; V: TRBV3-1/TRBV3-2; D: NA; CDR3: CASSQMVGRSNEKLFF; DNA: TGTGCCAGCAGCCAAATGGTGGGCCGATCAAATGAAAAACTGTTTTTT
size: NA; J: TRBJ1-2; length: 15; V: TRBV7-2; D: TRBD1; CDR3: CASSPTPGTGYGYTF; DNA: TGTGCCAGCAGCCCGACACCCGGGACAGGGTATGGCTACACCTTC
size: NA; J: TRBJ2-5; length: 14; V: TRBV18; D: NA; CDR3: CASSQTGKGETQYF; DNA: TGTGCCAGCTCCCAAACAGGGAAGGGAGAGACCCAGTACTTC
size: few; J: TRBJ2-1; length: 12; V: TRBV2; D: NA; CDR3: CASSVSENEQFF; DNA: TGTGCCAGCAGCGTTAGCGAGAATGAGCAGTTCTTC
size: NA; J: TRBJ2-5; length: 11; V: TRBV18; D: NA; CDR3: CASSHRETQYF; DNA: TGTGCCAGCTCGCATCGGGAGACCCAGTACTTC
size: NA; J: TRBJ2-5; length: 15; V: TRBV5-4; D: TRBD2; CDR3: CASSLGAGEQETQYF; DNA: TGTGCCAGCAGCTTGGGGGCGGGAGAACAAGAGACCCAGTACTTC
size: NA; J: TRBJ2-5; length: 15; V: TRBV5-4; D: NA; CDR3: CASSPAQGREETQYF; DNA: TGTGCCAGCAGCCCGGCCCAAGGCAGGGAAGAGACCCAGTACTTC
size: once; J: TRBJ2-5; length: 15; V: TRBV7-3; D: NA; CDR3: CASSSGRAGQETQYF; DNA: TGTGCCAGCAGCTCTGGCAGGGCGGGGCAAGAGACCCAGTACTTC
size: once; J: TRBJ2-5; length: 13; V: TRBV12-3/TRBV12-4; D: NA; CDR3: CASSFRGRETQYF; DNA: TGTGCCAGCAGTTTTAGGGGCAGAGAGACCCAGTACTTC
size: NA; J: TRBJ1-1; length: 16; V: TRBV5-6; D: NA; CDR3: CASSLRPGTMNTEAFF; DNA: TGTGCCAGCAGCTTAAGACCCGGGACAATGAACACTGAAGCTTTCTTT
size: NA; J: TRBJ2-7; length: 12; V: TRBV7-9; D: TRBD1; CDR3: CASSPDRGSQYF; DNA: TGTGCCAGCAGCCCGGACAGGGGATCGCAGTACTTC
size: NA; J: TRBJ1-3; length: 14; V: TRBV5-5; D: NA; CDR3: CASSSPGVGNTIYF; DNA: TGTGCCAGCAGCTCCCCCGGGGTTGGAAACACCATATATTTT
size: NA; J: TRBJ1-2; length: 14; V: TRBV3-1/TRBV3-2; D: TRBD1; CDR3: CASSPGQGDYGYTF; DNA: TGTGCCAGCAGCCCCGGACAGGGGGACTATGGCTACACCTTC